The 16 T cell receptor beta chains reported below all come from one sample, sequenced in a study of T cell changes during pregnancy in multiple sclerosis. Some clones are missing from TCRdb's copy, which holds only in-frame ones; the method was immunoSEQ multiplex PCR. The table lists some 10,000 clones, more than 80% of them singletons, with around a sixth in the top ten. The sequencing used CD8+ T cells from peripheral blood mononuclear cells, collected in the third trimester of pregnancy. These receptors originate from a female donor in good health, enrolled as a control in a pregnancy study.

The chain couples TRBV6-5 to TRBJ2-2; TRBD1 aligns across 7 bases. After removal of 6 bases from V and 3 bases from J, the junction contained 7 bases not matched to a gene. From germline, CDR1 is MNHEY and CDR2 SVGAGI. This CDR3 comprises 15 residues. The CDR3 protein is CASSTGTAHTGELFF. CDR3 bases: TGTGCCAGCAGCACCGGGACAGCCCACACCGGGGAGCTGTTTTTT.

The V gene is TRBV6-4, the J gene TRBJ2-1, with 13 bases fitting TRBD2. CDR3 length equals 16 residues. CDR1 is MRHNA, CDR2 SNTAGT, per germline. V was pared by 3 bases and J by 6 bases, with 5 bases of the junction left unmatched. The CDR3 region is CASSEFTSGGANEQFF. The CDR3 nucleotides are TGTGCCAGCAGTGAATTCACTAGCGGGGGGGCCAATGAGCAGTTCTTC.

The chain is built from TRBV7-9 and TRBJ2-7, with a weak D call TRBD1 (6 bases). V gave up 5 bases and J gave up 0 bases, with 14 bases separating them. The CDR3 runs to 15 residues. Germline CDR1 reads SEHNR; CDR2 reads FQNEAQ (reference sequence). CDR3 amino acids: CASSPPDRHSYEQYF. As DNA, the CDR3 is TGTGCCAGCAGCCCCCCGGACAGACACTCCTACGAGCAGTACTTC.

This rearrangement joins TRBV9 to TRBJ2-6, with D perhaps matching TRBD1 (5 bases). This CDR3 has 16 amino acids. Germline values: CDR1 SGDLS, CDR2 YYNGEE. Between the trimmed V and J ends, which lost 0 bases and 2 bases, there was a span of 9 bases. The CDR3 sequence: CASSVAKTAGANVLTF. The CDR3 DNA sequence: TGTGCCAGCAGCGTAGCGAAGACAGCTGGGGCCAACGTCCTGACTTTC.

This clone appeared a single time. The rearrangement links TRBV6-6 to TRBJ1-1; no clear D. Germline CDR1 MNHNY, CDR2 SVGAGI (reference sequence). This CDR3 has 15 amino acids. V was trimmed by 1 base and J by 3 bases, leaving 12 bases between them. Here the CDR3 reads CASSYWRATDTEAFF. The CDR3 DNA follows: TGTGCCAGCAGTTACTGGCGGGCGACGGACACTGAAGCTTTCTTT.

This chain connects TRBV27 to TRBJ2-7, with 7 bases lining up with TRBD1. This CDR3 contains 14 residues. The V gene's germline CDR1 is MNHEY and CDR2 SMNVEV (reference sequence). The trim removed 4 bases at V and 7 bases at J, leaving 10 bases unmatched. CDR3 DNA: TGTGCCAGCAGTTATTTCCGCACAGGGGAGGAGCAGTACTTC. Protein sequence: CASSYFRTGEEQYF.

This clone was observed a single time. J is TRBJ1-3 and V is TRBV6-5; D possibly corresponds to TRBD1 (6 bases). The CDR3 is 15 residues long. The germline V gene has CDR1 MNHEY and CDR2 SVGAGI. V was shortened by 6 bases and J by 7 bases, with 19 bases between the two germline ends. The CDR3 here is CASSRSDRWGNTIYF. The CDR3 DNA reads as TGTGCCAGCAGCCGTTCAGACAGGTGGGGGAACACCATATATTTT.

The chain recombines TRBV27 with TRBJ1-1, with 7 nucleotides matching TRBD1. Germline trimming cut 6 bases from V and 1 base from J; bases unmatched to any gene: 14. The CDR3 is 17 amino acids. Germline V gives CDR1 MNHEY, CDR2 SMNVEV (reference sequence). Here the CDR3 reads CASREGAQRSENTEAFF. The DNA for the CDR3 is TGTGCCAGCAGGGAGGGGGCTCAAAGGTCGGAGAACACTGAAGCTTTCTTT.

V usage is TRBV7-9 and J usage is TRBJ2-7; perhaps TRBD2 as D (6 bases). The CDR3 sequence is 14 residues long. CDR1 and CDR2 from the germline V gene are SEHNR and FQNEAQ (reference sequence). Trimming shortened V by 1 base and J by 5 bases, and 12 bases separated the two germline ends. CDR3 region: CASSLGVGGHEQYF. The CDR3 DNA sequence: TGTGCCAGCAGCTTAGGGGTCGGGGGTCACGAGCAGTACTTC. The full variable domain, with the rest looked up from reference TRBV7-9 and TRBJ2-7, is DTGVSQNPRHKITKRGQNVTFRCDPISEHNRLYWYRQTLGQGPEFLTYFQNEAQLEKSRLLSDRFSAERPKGSFSTLEIQRTEQGDSAMYLCASSLGVGGHEQYFGPGTRLTVT.

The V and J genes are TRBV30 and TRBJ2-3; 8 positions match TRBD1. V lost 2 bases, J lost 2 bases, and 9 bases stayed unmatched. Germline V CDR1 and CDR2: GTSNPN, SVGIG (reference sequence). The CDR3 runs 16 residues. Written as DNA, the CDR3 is TGTGCCTGGAGTCCCCTGGACAGGGAGCACACAGATACGCAGTATTTT. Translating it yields CAWSPLDREHTDTQYF.

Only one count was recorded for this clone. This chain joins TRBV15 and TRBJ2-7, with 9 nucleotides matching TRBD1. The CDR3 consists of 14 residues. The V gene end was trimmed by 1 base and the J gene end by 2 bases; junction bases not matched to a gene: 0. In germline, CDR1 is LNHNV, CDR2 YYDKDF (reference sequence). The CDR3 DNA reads TGTGCCACCAGCAGAGGGACAGGGGCCTACGAGCAGTACTTC. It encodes CATSRGTGAYEQYF.

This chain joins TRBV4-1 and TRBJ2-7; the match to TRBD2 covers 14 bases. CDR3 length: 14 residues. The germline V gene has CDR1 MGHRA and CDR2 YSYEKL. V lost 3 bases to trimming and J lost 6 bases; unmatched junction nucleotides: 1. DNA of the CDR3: TGCGCCAGCAGCCAGGGGACTAGCGGGAGCGAGCAGTACTTC. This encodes CASSQGTSGSEQYF.

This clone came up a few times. The chain's CDR3 is CASSLSGEGDTQYF. The CDR3 nucleotides are TGTGCCAGCAGCCTTAGCGGGGAAGGGGATACGCAGTATTTT. This chain links TRBV6-6 with TRBJ2-3, with 8 bases that match TRBD2. Germline V lookup: CDR1 MNHNY, CDR2 SVGAGI (reference sequence). The CDR3 length is 14 residues. The V and J ends lost 6 bases and 6 bases, in that order; junction bases with no gene match: 8.

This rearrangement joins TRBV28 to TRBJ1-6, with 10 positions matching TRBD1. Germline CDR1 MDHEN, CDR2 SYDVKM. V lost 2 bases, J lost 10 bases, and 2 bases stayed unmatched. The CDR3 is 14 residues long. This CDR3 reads CASSLGTGVSPLHF. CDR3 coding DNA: TGTGCCAGCAGTTTAGGGACAGGGGTGTCACCCCTCCACTTT.

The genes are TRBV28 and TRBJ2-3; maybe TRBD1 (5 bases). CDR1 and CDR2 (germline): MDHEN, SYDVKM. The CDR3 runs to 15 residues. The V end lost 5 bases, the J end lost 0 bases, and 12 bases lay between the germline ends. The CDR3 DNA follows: TGTGCCAGCAGTCGCGGACAAAGTAGCACAGATACGCAGTATTTT. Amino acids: CASSRGQSSTDTQYF.

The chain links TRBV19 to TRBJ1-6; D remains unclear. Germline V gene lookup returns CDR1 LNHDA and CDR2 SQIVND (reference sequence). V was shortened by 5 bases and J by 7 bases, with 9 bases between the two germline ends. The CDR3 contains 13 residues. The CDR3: CASSWGGNSPLHF. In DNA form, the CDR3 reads TGTGCCAGTAGTTGGGGAGGGAATTCACCCCTCCACTTT.